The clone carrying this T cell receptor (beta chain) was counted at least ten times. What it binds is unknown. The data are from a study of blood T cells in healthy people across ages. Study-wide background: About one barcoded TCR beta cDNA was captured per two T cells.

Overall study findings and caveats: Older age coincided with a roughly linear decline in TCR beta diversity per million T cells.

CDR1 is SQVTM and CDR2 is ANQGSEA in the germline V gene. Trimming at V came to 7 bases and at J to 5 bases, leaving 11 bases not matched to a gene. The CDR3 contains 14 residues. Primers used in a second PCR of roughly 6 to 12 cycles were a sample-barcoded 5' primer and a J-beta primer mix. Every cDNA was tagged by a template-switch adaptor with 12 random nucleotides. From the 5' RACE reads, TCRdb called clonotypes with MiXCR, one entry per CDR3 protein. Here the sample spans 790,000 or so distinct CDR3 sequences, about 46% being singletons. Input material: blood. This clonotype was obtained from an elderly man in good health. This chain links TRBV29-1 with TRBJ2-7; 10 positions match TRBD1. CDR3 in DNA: TGCAGCGGCAAGCCGGGACAGGGGACGGACGAGCAGTACTTC. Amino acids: CSGKPGQGTDEQYF.